The T cell receptor beta chain described here comes from a study of vaccination and CD4 T cells after COVID-19. The assay that was used to sequence DNA from cultured CD4+ T cells was the Oncomine TCR Beta short-read assay. Via MiXCR, TCRdb re-called the PCR reads, giving one row per CDR3 protein. Of around 13,000 distinct CDR3 sequences detected, 50% to 65% appear once; the ten largest clones hold 9.5% to 15%. With regard to this clonotype: The antigen is unknown.

The CDR3 has 14 amino acids. Deletions cut 0 bases from V and 0 bases from J, with 4 bases between. Germline values: CDR1 MNHEY, CDR2 SVGEGT. As to treatment: approximately 10-day PBMC culture with coronavirus spike peptide pools or control peptides (ViraFEST assay). This chain joins TRBV6-2 or TRBV6-3 and TRBJ2-3; D is uncertain. Sample: CD4+ T cells from blood, cultured in vitro. This clonotype originated in a human donor who had recovered from COVID-19. The CDR3 bases are TGTGCCAGCAGTTACTCCATCAGCACAGATACGCAGTATTTT. This translates into CASSYSISTDTQYF.